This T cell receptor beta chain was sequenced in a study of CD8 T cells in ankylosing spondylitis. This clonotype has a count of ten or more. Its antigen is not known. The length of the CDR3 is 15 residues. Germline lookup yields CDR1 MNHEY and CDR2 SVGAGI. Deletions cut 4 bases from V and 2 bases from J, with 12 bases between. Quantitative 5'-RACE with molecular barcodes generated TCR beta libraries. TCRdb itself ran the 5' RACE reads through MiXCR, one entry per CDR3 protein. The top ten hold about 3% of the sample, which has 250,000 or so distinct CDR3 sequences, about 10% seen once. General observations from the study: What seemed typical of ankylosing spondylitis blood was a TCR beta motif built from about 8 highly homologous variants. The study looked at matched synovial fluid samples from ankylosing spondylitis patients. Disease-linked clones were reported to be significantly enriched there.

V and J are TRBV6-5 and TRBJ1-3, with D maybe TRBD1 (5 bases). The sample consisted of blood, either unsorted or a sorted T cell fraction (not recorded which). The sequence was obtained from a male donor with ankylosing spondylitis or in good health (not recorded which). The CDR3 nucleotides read TGTGCCAGCAGTTTGGTCCGGGACCCTGGAAACACCATATATTTT. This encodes CASSLVRDPGNTIYF.